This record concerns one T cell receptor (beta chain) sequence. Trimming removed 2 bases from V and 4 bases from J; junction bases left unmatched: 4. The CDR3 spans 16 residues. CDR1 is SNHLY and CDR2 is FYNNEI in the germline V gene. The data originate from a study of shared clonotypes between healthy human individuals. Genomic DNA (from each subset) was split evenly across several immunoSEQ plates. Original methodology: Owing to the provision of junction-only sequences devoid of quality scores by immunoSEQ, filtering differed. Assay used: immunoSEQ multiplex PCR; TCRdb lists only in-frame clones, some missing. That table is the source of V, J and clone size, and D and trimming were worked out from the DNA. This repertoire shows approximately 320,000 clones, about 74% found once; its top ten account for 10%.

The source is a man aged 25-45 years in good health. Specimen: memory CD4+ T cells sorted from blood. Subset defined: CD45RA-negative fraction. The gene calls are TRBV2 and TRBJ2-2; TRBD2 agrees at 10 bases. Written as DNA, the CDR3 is TGTGCCAGCAGTGAACTAGCGGGAGTGAGCACCGGGGAGCTGTTTTTT. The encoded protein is CASSELAGVSTGELFF.